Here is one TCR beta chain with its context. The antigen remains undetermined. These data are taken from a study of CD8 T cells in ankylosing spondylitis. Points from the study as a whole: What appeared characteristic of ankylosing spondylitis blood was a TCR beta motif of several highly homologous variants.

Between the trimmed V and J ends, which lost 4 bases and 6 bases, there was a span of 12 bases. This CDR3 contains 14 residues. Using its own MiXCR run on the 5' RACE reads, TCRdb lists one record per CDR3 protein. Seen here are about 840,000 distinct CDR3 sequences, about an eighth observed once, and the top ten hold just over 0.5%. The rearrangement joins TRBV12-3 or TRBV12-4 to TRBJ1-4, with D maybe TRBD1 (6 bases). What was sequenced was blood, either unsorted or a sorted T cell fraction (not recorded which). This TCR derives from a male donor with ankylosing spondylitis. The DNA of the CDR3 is TGTGCCAGCAGTTCGGACAGAGGGTATGAAAAACTGTTTTTT. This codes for CASSSDRGYEKLFF.